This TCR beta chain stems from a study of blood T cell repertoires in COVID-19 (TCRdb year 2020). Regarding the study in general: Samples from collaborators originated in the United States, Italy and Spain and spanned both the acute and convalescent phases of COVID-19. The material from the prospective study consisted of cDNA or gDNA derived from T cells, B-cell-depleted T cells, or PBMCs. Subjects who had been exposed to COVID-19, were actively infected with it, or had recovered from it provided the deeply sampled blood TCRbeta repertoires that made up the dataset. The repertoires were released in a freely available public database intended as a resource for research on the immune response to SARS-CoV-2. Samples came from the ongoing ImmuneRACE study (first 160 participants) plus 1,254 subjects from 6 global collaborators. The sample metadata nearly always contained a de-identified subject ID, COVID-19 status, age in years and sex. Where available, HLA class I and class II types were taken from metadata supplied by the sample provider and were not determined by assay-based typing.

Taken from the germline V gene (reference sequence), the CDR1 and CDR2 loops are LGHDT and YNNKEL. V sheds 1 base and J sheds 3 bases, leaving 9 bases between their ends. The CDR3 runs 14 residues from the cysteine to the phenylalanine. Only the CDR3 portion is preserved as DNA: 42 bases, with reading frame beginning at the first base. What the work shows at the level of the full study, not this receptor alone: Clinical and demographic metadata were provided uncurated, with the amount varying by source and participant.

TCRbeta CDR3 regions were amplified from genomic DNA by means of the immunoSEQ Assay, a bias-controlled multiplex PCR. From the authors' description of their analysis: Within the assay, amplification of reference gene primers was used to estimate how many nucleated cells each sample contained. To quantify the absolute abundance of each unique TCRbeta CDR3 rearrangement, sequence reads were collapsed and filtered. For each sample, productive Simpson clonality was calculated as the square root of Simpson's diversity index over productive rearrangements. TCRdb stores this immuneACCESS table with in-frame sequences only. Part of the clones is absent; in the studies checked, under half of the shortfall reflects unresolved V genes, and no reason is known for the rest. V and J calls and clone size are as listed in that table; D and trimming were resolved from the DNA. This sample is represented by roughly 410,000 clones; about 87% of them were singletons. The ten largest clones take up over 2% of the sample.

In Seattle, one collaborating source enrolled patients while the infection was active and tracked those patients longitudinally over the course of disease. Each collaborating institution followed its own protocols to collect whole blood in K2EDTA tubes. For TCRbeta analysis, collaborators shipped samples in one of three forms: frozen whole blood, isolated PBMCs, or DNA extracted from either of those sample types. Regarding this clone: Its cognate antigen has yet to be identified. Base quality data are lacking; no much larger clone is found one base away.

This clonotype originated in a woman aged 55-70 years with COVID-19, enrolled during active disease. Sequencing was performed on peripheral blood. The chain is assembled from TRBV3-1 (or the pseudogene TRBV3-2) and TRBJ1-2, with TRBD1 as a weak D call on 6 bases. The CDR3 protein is CASSQGTGYYGYTF. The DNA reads TGTGCCAGCAGCCAAGGTACAGGGTACTATGGCTACACCTTC.